This T cell receptor beta chain was captured in a study of identical twins. With template switching, a universal primer site was added, and the cDNA carried unique molecular identifiers. A single record per CDR3 protein comes from TCRdb applying MiXCR to the 5' RACE reads. The data show some 270,000 distinct CDR3 sequences, with around 8.8% seen just once and over 2.5% held by the top ten. A word on this clonotype: Its antigen is undetermined.

The study's findings and limits: Fewer insertions characterized abundant cord blood beta clonotypes, whereas memory repertoires showed none. Conclusions relied on cross-sectional statistical analysis, not following the same donors. Within monozygotic twins, out-of-frame TCR alpha sharing was underestimated by the models.

These data were also reused for a study on yellow fever vaccine responses in identical twins.

The sequencing sample was made of CD8+ T cells sorted from blood. The TCR was taken from a woman aged 18-30 years in good health.

CDR3 residues: CASRSSEGGFYEQYF. In DNA form, the CDR3 reads TGCGCCAGCAGATCAAGCGAGGGGGGGTTCTACGAGCAGTACTTC. The chain carries TRBV5-1 and TRBJ2-7; TRBD2 is a possible D gene (7 bases). V was clipped by 5 bases and J by 3 bases, with 18 bases between them. The CDR3 covers 15 residues. The germline V gene has CDR1 SGHRS and CDR2 YFSETQ.